The 3 T cell receptor beta chains below come from one sample, sequenced in a study of blood T cell repertoires in COVID-19. Assay: immunoSEQ multiplex PCR; the TCRdb copy retains only in-frame clones and omits some. The table lists over 350,000 clones, 88% of them singletons. The specimen was PBMCs or T cells enriched from blood (not recorded which). The source is a woman under 30 who had recovered from COVID-19.

A single count supports this clone. The chain carries TRBV18 and TRBJ1-1; possibly TRBD1 for D (6 bases). The germline V and J ends were trimmed by 6 bases and 5 bases, with 16 bases remaining between them. Germline V CDR1 and CDR2: KGHSH, LQKENI. The CDR3 totals 14 residues. The CDR3 DNA follows: TGTGCCAGCTCTCTTTTCGACAGGTCGACTGAAGCTTTCTTT. Its protein product is CASSLFDRSTEAFF.

The chain has TRBV30 and TRBJ1-1, with 7 positions matching TRBD1. V lost 1 base, J lost 1 base, and 6 bases stayed unmatched. The CDR3 contains 15 residues. Germline V CDR1 and CDR2: GTSNPN, SVGIG (reference sequence). The CDR3 DNA sequence: TGTGCCTGGAGTGACGGACAGGCCACGAACACTGAAGCTTTCTTT. It translates to CAWSDGQATNTEAFF.

This chain links TRBV18 with TRBJ2-2; D is ambiguous. Germline CDR1 and CDR2: KGHSH and LQKENI. This CDR3 contains 16 residues. Trimming pared 3 bases from V and 1 base from J, leaving 12 bases between. CDR3 region: CASSPFEPKNTGELFF. The CDR3 region has the DNA TGTGCCAGCTCACCTTTCGAGCCCAAGAACACCGGGGAGCTGTTTTTT. Using reference TRBV18 and TRBJ2-2 for the parts outside the CDR3, the full variable domain is NAGVMQNPRHLVRRRGQEARLRCSPMKGHSHVYWYRQLPEEGLKFMVYLQKENIIDESGMPKERFSAEFPKEGPSILRIQQVVRGDSAAYFCASSPFEPKNTGELFFGEGSRLTVL.